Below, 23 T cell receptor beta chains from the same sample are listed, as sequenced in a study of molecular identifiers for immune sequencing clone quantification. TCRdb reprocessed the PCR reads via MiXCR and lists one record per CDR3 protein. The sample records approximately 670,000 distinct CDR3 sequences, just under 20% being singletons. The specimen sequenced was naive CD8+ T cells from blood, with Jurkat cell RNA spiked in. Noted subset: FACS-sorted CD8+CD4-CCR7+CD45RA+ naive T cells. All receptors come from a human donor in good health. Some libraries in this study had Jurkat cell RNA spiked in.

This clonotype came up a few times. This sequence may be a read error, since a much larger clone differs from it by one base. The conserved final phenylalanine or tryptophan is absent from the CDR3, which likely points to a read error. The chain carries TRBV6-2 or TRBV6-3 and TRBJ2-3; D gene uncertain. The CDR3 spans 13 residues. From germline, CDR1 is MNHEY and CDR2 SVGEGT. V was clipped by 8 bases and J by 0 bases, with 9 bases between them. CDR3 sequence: CASCVVSTDTQYC. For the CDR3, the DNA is TGTGCCAGCTGTGTGGTAAGCACAGATACGCAGTATTGT.

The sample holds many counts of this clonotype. The CDR3 reads CASSYRDSPYGYTF. In DNA form, the CDR3 reads TGTGCCAGCAGTTACCGCGACAGTCCCTATGGCTACACCTTC. The chain uses TRBV6-6 and TRBJ1-2; a weak D match, TRBD1 (5 bases). V was trimmed by 2 bases and J by 4 bases, leaving 11 bases between them. This CDR3 contains 14 residues. Germline V gene data show CDR1 as MNHNY and CDR2 as SVGAGI (reference sequence).

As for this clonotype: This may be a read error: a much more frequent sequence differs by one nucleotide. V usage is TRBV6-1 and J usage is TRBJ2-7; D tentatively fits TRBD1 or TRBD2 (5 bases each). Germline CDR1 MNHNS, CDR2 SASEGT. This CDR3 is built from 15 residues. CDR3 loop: CVSSQYLGPTYEQYF. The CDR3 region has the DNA TGTGTCAGCTCTCAGTACTTGGGACCCACCTACGAGCAGTACTTC.

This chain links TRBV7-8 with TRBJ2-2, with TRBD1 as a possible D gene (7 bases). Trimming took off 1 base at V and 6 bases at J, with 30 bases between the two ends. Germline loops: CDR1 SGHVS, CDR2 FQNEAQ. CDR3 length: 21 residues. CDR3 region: CASSLGFGRAGGYGSAGELFF. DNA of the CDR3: TGTGCCAGCAGCTTAGGATTTGGTCGGGCAGGGGGTTACGGGAGCGCCGGGGAGCTGTTTTTT.

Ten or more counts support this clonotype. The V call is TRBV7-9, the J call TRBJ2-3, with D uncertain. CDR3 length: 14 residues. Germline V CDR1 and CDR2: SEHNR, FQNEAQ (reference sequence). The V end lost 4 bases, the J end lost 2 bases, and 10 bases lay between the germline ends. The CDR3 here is CASSSLRFTDTQYF. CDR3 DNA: TGTGCCAGCAGCTCACTACGGTTCACAGATACGCAGTATTTT.

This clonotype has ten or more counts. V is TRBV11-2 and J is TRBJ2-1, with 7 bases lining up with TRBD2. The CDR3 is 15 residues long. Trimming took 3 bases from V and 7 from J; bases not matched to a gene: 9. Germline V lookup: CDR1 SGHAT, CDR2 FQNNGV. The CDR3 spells CASSFDTTSLNEQFF. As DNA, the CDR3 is TGTGCCAGCAGCTTTGATACGACTAGCCTAAATGAGCAGTTCTTC.

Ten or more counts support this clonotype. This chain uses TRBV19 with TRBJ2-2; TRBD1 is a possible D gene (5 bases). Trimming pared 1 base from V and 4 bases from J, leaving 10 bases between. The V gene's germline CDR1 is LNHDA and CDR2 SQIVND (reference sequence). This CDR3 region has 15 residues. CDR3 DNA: TGTGCCAGTAGTATAGGGGGCAGATCCACCGGGGAGCTGTTTTTT. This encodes CASSIGGRSTGELFF.

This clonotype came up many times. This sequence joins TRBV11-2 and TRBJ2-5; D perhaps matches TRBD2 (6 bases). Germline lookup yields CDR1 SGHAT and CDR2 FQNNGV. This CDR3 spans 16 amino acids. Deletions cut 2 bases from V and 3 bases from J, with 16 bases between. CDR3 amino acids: CASSLFLGGEEETQYF. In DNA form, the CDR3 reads TGTGCCAGCAGCTTATTCCTAGGAGGGGAGGAAGAGACCCAGTACTTC.

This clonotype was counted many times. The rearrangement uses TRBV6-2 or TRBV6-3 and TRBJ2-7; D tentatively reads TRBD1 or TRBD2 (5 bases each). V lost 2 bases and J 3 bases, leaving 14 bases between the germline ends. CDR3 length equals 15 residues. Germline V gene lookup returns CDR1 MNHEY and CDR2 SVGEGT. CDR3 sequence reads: CASSYVPGRNYEQYF. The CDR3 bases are TGTGCCAGCAGTTACGTCCCGGGACGCAACTACGAGCAGTACTTC.

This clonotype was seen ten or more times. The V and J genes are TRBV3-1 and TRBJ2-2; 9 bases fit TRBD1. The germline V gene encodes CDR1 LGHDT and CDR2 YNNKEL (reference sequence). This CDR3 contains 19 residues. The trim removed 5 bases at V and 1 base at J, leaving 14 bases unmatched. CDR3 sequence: CASSDRGISYTLNTGELFF. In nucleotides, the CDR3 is TGTGCCAGCAGCGACAGGGGGATCTCCTATACTCTGAACACCGGGGAGCTGTTTTTT.

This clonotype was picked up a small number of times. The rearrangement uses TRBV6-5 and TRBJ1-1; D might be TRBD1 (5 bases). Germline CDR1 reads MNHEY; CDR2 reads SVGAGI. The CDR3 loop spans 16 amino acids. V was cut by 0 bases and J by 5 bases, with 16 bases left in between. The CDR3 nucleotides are TGTGCCAGCAGTTACTCCCGTGTAGAAGGGGAAACTGAAGCTTTCTTT. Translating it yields CASSYSRVEGETEAFF.

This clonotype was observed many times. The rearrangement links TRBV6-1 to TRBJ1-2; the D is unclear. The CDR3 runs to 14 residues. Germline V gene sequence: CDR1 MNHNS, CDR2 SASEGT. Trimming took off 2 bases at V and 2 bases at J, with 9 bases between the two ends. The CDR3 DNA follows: TGTGCCAGCAGTGAACTTGCAGAGAACTATGGCTACACCTTC. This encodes CASSELAENYGYTF.

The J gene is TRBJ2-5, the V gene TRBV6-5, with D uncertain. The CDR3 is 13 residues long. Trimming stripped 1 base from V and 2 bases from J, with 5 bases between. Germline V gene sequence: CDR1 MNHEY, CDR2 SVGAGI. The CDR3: CASSYLEQETQYF. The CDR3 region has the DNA TGTGCCAGCAGTTACTTGGAACAAGAGACCCAGTACTTC.

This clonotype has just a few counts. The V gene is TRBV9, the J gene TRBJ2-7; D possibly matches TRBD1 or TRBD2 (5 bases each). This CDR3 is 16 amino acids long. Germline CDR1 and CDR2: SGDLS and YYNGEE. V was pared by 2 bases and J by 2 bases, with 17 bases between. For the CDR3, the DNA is TGTGCCAGCAGCGTCTCCGCCGGGACGGGAACCTACGAGCAGTACTTC. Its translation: CASSVSAGTGTYEQYF.

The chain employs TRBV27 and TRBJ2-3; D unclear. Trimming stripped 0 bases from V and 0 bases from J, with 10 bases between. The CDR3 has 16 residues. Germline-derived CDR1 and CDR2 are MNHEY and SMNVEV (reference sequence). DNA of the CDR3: TGTGCCAGCAGTTTATCGTTGGCAGAAAGCACAGATACGCAGTATTTT. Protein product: CASSLSLAESTDTQYF.

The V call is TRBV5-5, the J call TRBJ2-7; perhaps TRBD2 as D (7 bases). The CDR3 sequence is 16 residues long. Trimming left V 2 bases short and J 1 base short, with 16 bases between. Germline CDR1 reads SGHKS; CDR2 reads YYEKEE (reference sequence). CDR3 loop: CASSFDWRGGSYEQYF. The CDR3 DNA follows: TGTGCCAGCAGCTTTGACTGGAGGGGGGGTTCCTACGAGCAGTACTTC.

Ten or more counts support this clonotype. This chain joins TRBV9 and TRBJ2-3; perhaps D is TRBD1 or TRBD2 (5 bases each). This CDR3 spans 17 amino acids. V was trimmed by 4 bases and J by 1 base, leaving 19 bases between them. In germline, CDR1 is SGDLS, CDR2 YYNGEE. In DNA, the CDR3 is TGTGCCAGCAGCTCATGGGACGGGAACTCCCGCACAGATACGCAGTATTTT. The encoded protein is CASSSWDGNSRTDTQYF.

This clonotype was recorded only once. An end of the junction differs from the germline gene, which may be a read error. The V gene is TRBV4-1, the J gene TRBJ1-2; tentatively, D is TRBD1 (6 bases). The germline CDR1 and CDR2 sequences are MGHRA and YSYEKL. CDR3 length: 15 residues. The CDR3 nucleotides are TGCGCCAGCAGCCAAGTGGGGGGCACTAACTATGGCTACGCCTTC. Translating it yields CASSQVGGTNYGYAF.

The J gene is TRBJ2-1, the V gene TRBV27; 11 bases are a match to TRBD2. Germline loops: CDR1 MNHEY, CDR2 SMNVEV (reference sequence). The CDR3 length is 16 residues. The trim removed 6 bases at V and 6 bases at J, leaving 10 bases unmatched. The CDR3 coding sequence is TGTGCCAGCAGATCCGGGACTAGCGGACCCACCAATGAGCAGTTCTTC. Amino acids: CASRSGTSGPTNEQFF.

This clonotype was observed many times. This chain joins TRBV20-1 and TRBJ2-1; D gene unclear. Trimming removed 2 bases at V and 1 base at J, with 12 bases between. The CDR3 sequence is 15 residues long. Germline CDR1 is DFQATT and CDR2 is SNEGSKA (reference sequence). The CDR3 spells CSARLQGRSYNEQFF. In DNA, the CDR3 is TGCAGTGCTAGACTCCAAGGACGGTCCTACAATGAGCAGTTCTTC.

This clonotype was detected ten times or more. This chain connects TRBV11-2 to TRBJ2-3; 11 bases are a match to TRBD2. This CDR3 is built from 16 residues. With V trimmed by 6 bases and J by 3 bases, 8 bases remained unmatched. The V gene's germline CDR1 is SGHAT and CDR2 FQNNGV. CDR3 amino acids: CASSYLAGGPTDTQYF. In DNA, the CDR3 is TGTGCCAGCAGTTATTTAGCGGGAGGGCCTACAGATACGCAGTATTTT.

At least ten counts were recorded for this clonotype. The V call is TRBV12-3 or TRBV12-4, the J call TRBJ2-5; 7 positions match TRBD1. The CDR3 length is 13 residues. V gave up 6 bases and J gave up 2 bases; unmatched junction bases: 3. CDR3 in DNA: TGTGCCAGCAGGGGGACAGAACAAGAGACCCAGTACTTC. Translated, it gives CASRGTEQETQYF.

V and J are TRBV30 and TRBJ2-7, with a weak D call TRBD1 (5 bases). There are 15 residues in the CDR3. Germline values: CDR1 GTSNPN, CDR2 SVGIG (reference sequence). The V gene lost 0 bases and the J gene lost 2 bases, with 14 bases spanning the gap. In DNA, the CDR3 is TGTGCCTGGAGTGTTTTTAGGGGTGCTACCTACGAGCAGTACTTC. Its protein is CAWSVFRGATYEQYF.